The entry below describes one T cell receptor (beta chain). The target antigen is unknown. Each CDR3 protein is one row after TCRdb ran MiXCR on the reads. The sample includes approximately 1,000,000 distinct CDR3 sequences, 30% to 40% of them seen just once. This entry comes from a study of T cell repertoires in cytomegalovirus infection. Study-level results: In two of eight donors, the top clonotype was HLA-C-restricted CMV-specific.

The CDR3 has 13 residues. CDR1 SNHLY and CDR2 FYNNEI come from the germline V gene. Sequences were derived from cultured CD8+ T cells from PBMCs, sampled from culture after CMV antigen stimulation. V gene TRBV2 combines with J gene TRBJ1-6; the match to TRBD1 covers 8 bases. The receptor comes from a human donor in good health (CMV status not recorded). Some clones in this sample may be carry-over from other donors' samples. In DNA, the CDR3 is TGTGTCCCAGGGGGCAGACGCAATTCACCCCTCCACTTT. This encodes CVPGGRRNSPLHF.